A single sample gave rise to the 13 T cell receptor beta chains below, sequenced in a study of regulatory T cells in long-lasting Graves disease. Time point noted: newly diagnosed GD, antithyroid drugs for less than 3 months. With RNA extracted from PBMCs as input, the TCR library was made. The TCR beta library used iRepertoire HTBI primers with Arm-PCR amplification of CDR3. TCRdb recomputed calls from the multiplex PCR reads with MiXCR, one row per CDR3 protein. The table records around 240,000 distinct CDR3 sequences, 18% of them present only once. This sample was also put to use in a study of T cells in Graves' hyperthyroidism and ophthalmopathy.

The material was peripheral blood mononuclear cells (PBMCs), obtained at new diagnosis, from a patient treated with antithyroid drugs. Receptors were obtained from a woman in her twenties or thirties with Graves disease.

There are many counts of this clonotype. The rearrangement uses TRBV3-1 and TRBJ2-7; D not resolved. The CDR3 spans 11 residues. Germline V gene sequence: CDR1 LGHDT, CDR2 YNNKEL (reference sequence). V was shortened by 3 bases and J by 4 bases, with 4 bases between the two germline ends. The CDR3 DNA sequence: TGTGCCAGCAGCCACACTTACGAGCAGTACTTC. The encoded protein is CASSHTYEQYF.

The chain carries TRBV25-1 and TRBJ2-7; weak D call: TRBD1 (6 bases). V was pared by 7 bases and J by 6 bases, with 10 bases between. CDR3 length: 11 amino acids. The germline CDR1 and CDR2 sequences are MGHDK and SYGVNS. DNA for the CDR3: TGTGCCAGCACCACAGGGTTCGAGCAGTACTTC. Protein sequence: CASTTGFEQYF.

This chain uses TRBV5-1 with TRBJ2-1; a weak D match, TRBD2 (5 bases). V lost 4 bases and J lost 12, with 23 bases in between. CDR1 SGHRS and CDR2 YFSETQ come from the germline V gene. The CDR3 loop spans 15 amino acids. The CDR3 DNA is TGCGCCAGCAGCCTCGGGAACACCTACTCCCCTGGGCAGTTCTTC. Translating it yields CASSLGNTYSPGQFF.

This clonotype came up many times. A much larger clone sits a single nucleotide away, making a read error possible. The DNA of the CDR3 is TGCAGTGCTAGAGACCAGCGGGAGCCCTACAATGAGCAGTTCTTC. Translation: CSARDQREPYNEQFF. The chain has TRBV20-1 and TRBJ2-1, with 8 bases fitting TRBD2. With 0 bases clipped from V and 2 bases from J, the junction kept 3 bases outside the gene matches. Per the germline V gene, CDR1 is DFQATT and CDR2 is SNEGSKA (reference sequence). This CDR3 spans 15 amino acids.

This clonotype showed up many times. The DNA for the CDR3 is TGCGCCAGCAGCTTGGTTCTCGGCCAGACAGATACGCAGTATTTT. Encoded protein: CASSLVLGQTDTQYF. The chain has TRBV5-1 and TRBJ2-3, with D uncertain. Germline values: CDR1 SGHRS, CDR2 YFSETQ. The CDR3 runs to 15 residues. V dropped 0 bases and J dropped 3 bases, with 11 bases sitting between them.

This clonotype was counted ten times or more. This chain joins TRBV19 and TRBJ2-1; D is unresolved. Germline loops: CDR1 LNHDA, CDR2 SQIVND (reference sequence). The CDR3 runs to 14 residues. Trimming took off 10 bases at V and 0 bases at J, with 13 bases between the two ends. The CDR3 here is CATSPLSSYNEQFF. For the CDR3, the DNA is TGTGCCACCTCCCCTCTTAGCTCCTACAATGAGCAGTTCTTC.

The chain joins TRBV19 to TRBJ1-1, with D perhaps matching TRBD1 (5 bases). The V gene's germline CDR1 is LNHDA and CDR2 SQIVND (reference sequence). V was clipped by 6 bases and J by 8 bases, with 10 bases between them. The CDR3 is 11 residues long. In nucleotides, the CDR3 is TGTGCCAGTAGCCGGGGCCTAGAAGCTTTCTTT. Its translation is CASSRGLEAFF.

Many counts were recorded for this clonotype. DNA of the CDR3: TGTGCCAGCAGCATACGACAGAATTCACCCCTCCACTTT. It codes for CASSIRQNSPLHF. This chain links TRBV7-9 with TRBJ1-6; TRBD1 is a possible D gene (5 bases). V lost 5 bases to trimming and J lost 7 bases, with 9 bases between them. CDR1 is SEHNR, CDR2 FQNEAQ, per germline (reference sequence). The CDR3 totals 13 residues.

The V call is TRBV6-2 or TRBV6-3, the J call TRBJ2-2; 7 bases are shared with TRBD1. This CDR3 has 14 residues. Germline loops: CDR1 MNHEY, CDR2 SVGEGT. After removal of 8 bases from V and 5 bases from J, the junction contained 8 bases not matched to a gene. This chain's CDR3 is CASGDSQWTGELFF. CDR3 in DNA: TGTGCCAGCGGGGACAGTCAGTGGACCGGGGAGCTGTTTTTT.

J is TRBJ1-6 and V is TRBV19, with D maybe TRBD1 (5 bases). The V gene lost 7 bases and the J gene lost 7 bases, with 11 bases spanning the gap. Germline V lookup: CDR1 LNHDA, CDR2 SQIVND (reference sequence). This CDR3 has 13 amino acids. CDR3: CASNPGRNSPLHF. The CDR3 bases are TGTGCCAGTAACCCGGGGCGCAATTCACCCCTCCACTTT. Full variable domain (rest looked up from reference TRBV19 and TRBJ1-6): DGGITQSPKYLFRKEGQNVTLSCEQNLNHDAMYWYRQDPGQGLRLIYYSQIVNDFQKGDIAEGYSVSREKKESFPLTVTSAQKNPTAFYLCASNPGRNSPLHFGNGTRLTVT.

This clonotype has at least ten counts. This chain joins TRBV20-1 and TRBJ2-1; D is unresolved. V lost 3 bases to trimming and J lost 3 bases, with 12 bases between them. Germline V gene sequence: CDR1 DFQATT, CDR2 SNEGSKA (reference sequence). The CDR3 has 14 residues. The CDR3 spells CSASSQSGYNEQFF. In DNA, the CDR3 is TGCAGTGCTAGTTCTCAGTCGGGCTACAATGAGCAGTTCTTC.

At least ten counts were recorded for this clonotype. The chain joins TRBV14 to TRBJ2-3; D gene unclear. The CDR3 spans 16 residues. V lost 2 bases, J lost 0 bases, and 12 bases lay in between. Germline V gene data show CDR1 as SGHDN and CDR2 as FVKESK. The CDR3 region is CASSQLRSSSTDTQYF. The CDR3, as DNA: TGTGCCAGCAGCCAATTGCGGTCGTCTAGCACAGATACGCAGTATTTT.

The sample holds many counts of this clonotype. This chain links TRBV6-1 with TRBJ1-1, with a weak D call TRBD1 (6 bases). Germline CDR1 is MNHNS and CDR2 is SASEGT. The CDR3 extends over 13 amino acids. The V end lost 8 bases, the J end lost 6 bases, and 16 bases lay between the germline ends. The CDR3 here is CASRLGAAAEAFF. As DNA, the CDR3 is TGTGCCAGCCGATTGGGGGCCGCGGCTGAAGCTTTCTTT.